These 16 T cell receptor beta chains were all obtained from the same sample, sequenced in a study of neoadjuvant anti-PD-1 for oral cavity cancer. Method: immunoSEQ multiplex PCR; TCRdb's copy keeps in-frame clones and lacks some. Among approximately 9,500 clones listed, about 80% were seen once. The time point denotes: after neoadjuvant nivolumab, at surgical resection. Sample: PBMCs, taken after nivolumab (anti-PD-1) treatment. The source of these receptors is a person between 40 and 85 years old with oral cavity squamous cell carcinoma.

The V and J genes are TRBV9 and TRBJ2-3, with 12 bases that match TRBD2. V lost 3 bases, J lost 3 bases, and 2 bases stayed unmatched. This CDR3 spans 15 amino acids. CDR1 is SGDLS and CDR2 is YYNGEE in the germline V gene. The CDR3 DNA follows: TGTGCCAGCAGCGCGGGGACTAGCGGGACAGATACGCAGTATTTT. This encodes CASSAGTSGTDTQYF.

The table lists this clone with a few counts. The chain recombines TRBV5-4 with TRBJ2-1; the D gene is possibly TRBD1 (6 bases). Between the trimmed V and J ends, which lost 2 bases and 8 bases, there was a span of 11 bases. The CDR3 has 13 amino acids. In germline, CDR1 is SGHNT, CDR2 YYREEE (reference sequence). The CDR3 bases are TGTGCCAGCAGCTTACAGGGCGGCGATGAGCAGTTCTTC. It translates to CASSLQGGDEQFF.

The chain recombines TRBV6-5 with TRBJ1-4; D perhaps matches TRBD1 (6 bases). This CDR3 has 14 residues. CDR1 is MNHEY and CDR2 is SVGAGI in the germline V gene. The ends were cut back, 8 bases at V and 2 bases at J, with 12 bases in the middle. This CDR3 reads CASRLGATNEKLFF. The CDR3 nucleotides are TGTGCCAGCCGCTTGGGGGCGACTAATGAAAAACTGTTTTTT.

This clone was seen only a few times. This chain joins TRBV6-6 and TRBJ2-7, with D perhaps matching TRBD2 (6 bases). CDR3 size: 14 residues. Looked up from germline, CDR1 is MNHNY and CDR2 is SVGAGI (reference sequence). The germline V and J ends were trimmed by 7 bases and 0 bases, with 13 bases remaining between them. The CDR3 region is CASKNIADSYEQYF. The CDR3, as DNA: TGTGCCAGCAAAAACATAGCGGACTCCTACGAGCAGTACTTC.

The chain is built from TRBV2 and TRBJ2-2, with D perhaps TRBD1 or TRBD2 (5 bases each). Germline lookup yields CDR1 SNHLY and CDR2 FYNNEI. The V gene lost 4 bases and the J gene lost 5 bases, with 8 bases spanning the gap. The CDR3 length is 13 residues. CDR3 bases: TGTGCCAGCAGTGGGGGGAGAACCGGGGAGCTGTTTTTT. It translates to CASSGGRTGELFF.

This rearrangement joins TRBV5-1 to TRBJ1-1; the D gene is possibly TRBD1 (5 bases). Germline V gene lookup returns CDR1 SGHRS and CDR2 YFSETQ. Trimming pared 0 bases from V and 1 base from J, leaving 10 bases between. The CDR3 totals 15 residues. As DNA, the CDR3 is TGCGCCAGCAGCTTGGCAGGGTCTCGGAACACTGAAGCTTTCTTT. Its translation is CASSLAGSRNTEAFF. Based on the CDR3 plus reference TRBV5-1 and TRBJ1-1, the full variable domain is KAGVTQTPRYLIKTRGQQVTLSCSPISGHRSVSWYQQTPGQGLQFLFEYFSETQRNKGNFPGRFSGRQFSNSRSEMNVSTLELGDSALYLCASSLAGSRNTEAFFGQGTRLTVV.

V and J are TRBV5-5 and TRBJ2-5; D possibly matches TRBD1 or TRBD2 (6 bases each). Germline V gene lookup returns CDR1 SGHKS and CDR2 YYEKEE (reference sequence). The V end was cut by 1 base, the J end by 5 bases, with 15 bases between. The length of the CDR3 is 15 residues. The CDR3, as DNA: TGTGCCAGCAGCTTGTTGGGGGGCTCGGAGGAGACCCAGTACTTC. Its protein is CASSLLGGSEETQYF. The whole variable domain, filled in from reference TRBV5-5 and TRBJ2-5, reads DAGVTQSPTHLIKTRGQQVTLRCSPISGHKSVSWYQQVLGQGPQFIFQYYEKEERGRGNFPDRFSARQFPNYSSELNVNALLLGDSALYLCASSLLGGSEETQYFGPGTRLLVL.

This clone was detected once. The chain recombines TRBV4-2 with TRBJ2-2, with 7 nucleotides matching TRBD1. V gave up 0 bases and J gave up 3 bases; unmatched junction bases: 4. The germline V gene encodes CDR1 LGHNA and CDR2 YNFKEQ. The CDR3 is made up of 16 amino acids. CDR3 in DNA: TGTGCCAGCAGCCAAGAACAGGGGTTTTACACCGGGGAGCTGTTTTTT. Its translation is CASSQEQGFYTGELFF.

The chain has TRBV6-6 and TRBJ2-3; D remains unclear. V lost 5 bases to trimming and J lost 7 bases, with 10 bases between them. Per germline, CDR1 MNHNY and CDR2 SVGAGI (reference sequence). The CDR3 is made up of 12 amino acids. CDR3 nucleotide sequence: TGTGCCAGCAGTCGACCCAGAAATACGCAGTATTTT. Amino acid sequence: CASSRPRNTQYF.

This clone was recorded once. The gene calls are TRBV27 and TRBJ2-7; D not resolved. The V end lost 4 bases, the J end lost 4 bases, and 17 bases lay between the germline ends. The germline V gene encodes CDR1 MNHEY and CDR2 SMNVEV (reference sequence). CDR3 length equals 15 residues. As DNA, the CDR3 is TGTGCCAGCAGTTCCCACTCCCTTGTACGGTACGAGCAGTACTTC. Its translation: CASSSHSLVRYEQYF.

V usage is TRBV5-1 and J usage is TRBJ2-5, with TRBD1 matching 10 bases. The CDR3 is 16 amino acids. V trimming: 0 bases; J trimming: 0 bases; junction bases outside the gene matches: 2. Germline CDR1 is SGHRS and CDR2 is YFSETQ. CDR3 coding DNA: TGCGCCAGCAGCTTGGTGACAGGGGGCAACCAAGAGACCCAGTACTTC. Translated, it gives CASSLVTGGNQETQYF.

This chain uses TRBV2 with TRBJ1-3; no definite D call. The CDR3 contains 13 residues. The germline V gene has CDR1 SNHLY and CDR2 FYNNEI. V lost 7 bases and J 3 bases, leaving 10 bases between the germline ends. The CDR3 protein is CASKNDLGNTIYF. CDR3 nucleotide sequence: TGTGCCAGCAAGAATGATCTTGGAAACACCATATATTTT.

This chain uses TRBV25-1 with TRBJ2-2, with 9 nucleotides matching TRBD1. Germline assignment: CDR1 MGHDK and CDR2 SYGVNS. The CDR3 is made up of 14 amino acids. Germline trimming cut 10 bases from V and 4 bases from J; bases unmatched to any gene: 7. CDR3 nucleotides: TGTGCCACCGGACAGGGGACCATCACCGGGGAGCTGTTTTTT. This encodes CATGQGTITGELFF.

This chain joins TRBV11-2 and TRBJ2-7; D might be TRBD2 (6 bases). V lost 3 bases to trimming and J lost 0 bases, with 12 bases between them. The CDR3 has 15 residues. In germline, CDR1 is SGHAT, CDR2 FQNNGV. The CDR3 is CASSLGLPSSYEQYF. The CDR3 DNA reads TGTGCCAGCAGCTTGGGACTTCCGAGCTCCTACGAGCAGTACTTC.

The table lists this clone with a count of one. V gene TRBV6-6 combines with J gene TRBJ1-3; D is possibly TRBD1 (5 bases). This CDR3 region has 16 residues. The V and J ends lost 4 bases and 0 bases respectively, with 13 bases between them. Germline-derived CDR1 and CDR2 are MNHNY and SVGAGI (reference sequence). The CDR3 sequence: CASSSRDLRSGNTIYF. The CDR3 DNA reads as TGTGCCAGCAGTTCGCGGGACCTACGCTCTGGAAACACCATATATTTT.

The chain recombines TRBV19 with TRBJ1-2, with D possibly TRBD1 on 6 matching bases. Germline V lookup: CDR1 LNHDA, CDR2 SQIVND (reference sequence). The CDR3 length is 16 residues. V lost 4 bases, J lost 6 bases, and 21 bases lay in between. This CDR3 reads CASSKRGAGAVDGYTF. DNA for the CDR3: TGTGCCAGTAGTAAGAGGGGCGCAGGGGCGGTGGATGGCTACACCTTC.